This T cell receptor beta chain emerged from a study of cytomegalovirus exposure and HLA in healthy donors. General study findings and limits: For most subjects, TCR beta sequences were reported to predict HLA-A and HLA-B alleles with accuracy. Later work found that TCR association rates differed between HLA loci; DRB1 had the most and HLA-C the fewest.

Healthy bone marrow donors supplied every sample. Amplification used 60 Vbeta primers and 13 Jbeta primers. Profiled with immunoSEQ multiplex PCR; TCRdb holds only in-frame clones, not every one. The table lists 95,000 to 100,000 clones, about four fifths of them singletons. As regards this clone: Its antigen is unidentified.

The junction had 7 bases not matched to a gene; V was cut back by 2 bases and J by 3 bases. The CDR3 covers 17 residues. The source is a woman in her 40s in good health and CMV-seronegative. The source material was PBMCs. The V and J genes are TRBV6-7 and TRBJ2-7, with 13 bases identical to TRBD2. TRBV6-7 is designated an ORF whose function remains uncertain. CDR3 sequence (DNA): TGTGCCAGCAGTTACCCCCCGGGACTAGCGGGGCTCTACGAGCAGTACTTC. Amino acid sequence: CASSYPPGLAGLYEQYF.